This TCR beta chain was obtained from a study of glioma-infiltrating T cells. Study outcomes and limitations: Tissue-blood divergence was below expectation in non-neoplastic patients, above in gliomas. CDR3 overlap between tissue and blood was very small.

Points on this clonotype: Antigen: not known.

The V end was cut by 0 bases, the J end by 4 bases, with 10 bases between. The germline V gene has CDR1 SGHDT and CDR2 YYEEEE. The CDR3 sequence is 14 residues long. The iRepertoire nested amplicon-rescue multiplex PCR amplified TCR alpha and beta CDR3s from RNA. For one-step reverse transcription and amplification, roughly 85-450 ng of tissue mRNA or PBMC total RNA was used. TCRdb fed the multiplex PCR reads into MiXCR, producing one record per CDR3 protein. The sample shows 84,000 or so distinct CDR3 sequences, approximately 22% of them seen only once. Sequences were obtained from glioma tissue, nonneoplastic brain tissue, or PBMCs (not recorded which). This chain links TRBV5-6 with TRBJ1-2, with unresolved D. This TCR was sampled from a human donor with low-grade glioma or glioblastoma, undergoing nonglioma brain surgery, or in good health (not recorded which). In DNA, the CDR3 is TGTGCCAGCAGCTTGGGGGCAGAAGGCTATGGCTACACCTTC. Encoded protein: CASSLGAEGYGYTF.